The 5 T cell receptor beta chains presented below share a single source sample, sequenced in a study of tumor-infiltrating lymphocytes in localized non-small cell lung cancer. Assay: immunoSEQ multiplex PCR; the TCRdb copy retains only in-frame clones and omits some. This table has about 21,000 clones, 70% to 80% appearing once. Sequenced material: lung tumor tissue. The receptors here all came from a human donor with non-small cell lung cancer.

The rearrangement links TRBV29-1 to TRBJ2-5; D perhaps matches TRBD1 (5 bases). The CDR3 is 15 residues long. Trimming left V 4 bases short and J 4 bases short, with 19 bases between. Germline V CDR1 and CDR2: SQVTM, ANQGSEA. The CDR3 DNA reads as TGCAGCGTTGGCTCCAGGGCTACAGCGCCAGAGACCCAGTACTTC. Residues: CSVGSRATAPETQYF.

This chain joins TRBV4-1 and TRBJ2-7, with 11 bases matching TRBD2. The CDR3 length is 18 residues. The V gene end was trimmed by 0 bases and the J gene end by 3 bases; junction bases not matched to a gene: 10. The germline gives CDR1 MGHRA, CDR2 YSYEKL. CDR3 in DNA: TGCGCCAGCAGCCAAGATCGCGGCCGGGGACTAGCGGACTACGAGCAGTACTTC. The encoded protein is CASSQDRGRGLADYEQYF.

This clone has a single count. The CDR3 nucleotides read TGTGCCAGCAGCTTAACAACAGGGGGCACGGAAAAACTGTTTTTT. Translated: CASSLTTGGTEKLFF. The chain combines TRBV7-6 with TRBJ1-4; 9 bases match TRBD1. CDR1 is SGHVS, CDR2 FNYEAQ, per germline. Trimming at V came to 2 bases and at J to 8 bases, leaving 6 bases not matched to a gene. The CDR3 runs to 15 residues.

The chain has TRBV11-2 and TRBJ2-5; 7 nucleotides match TRBD2. V lost 1 base to trimming and J lost 5 bases; unmatched junction nucleotides: 4. The CDR3 has 14 amino acids. The germline CDR1 and CDR2 sequences are SGHAT and FQNNGV. The CDR3: CASSLGGSLETQYF. The CDR3 region has the DNA TGTGCCAGCAGCTTAGGCGGGAGTCTGGAGACCCAGTACTTC.

This chain uses TRBV29-1 with TRBJ1-5; D is perhaps TRBD1 (6 bases). Looked up from germline, CDR1 is SQVTM and CDR2 is ANQGSEA. The ends were cut back, 3 bases at V and 3 bases at J, with 9 bases in the middle. The CDR3 extends over 13 amino acids. The CDR3 protein is CSVETGPNQPQHF. In DNA, the CDR3 is TGCAGCGTTGAGACAGGACCCAATCAGCCCCAGCATTTT.